A selection of T cell receptor beta chains follows, all from one sample in a study of blood T cell repertoires in COVID-19. Only in-frame clones appear in the TCRdb table, and some are missing; sequencing was by immunoSEQ multiplex PCR. The sample includes about 160,000 clones, roughly 84% of them seen just once. The source material was peripheral blood. These receptors originate from a man between 60 and 75 years old who had recovered from COVID-19. CDR3s include the opening cysteine and the closing phenylalanine or tryptophan. The D gene is left open where the match is weak. Expanded clones get a size class; other rows say once, few or many, or leave the size out.

v_gene: TRBV28
abundance: -
j_gene: TRBJ1-5
d_gene: -
CDR3nt: TGTGCCAGCAGTTTCGACAGAGTATCAGAGCCCCAGCATTTT
CDR3aa: CASSFDRVSEPQHF

v_gene: TRBV27
abundance: -
j_gene: TRBJ2-2
d_gene: TRBD2
CDR3nt: TGTGCCAGCAGTTTATTCGGGGGGGCAGCTAACACCGGGGAGCTGTTTTTT
CDR3aa: CASSLFGGAANTGELFF

v_gene: TRBV3-1/TRBV3-2
abundance: -
j_gene: TRBJ2-7
d_gene: -
CDR3nt: TGTGCCAGCAGCCAAGATCGTAGGACAGAACTCTACGAGCAGTACTTC
CDR3aa: CASSQDRRTELYEQYF

v_gene: TRBV28
abundance: once
j_gene: TRBJ2-1
d_gene: TRBD2
CDR3nt: TGTGCCAGCGGATCTCTGGCGGGGGGGCCCAATGAGCAGTTCTTC
CDR3aa: CASGSLAGGPNEQFF

v_gene: TRBV7-2
abundance: -
j_gene: TRBJ2-7
d_gene: TRBD1
CDR3nt: TGTGCCAGCAGACACACAGGGGGCAGTGAGCAGTACTTC
CDR3aa: CASRHTGGSEQYF

v_gene: TRBV6-2/TRBV6-3
abundance: -
j_gene: TRBJ2-2
d_gene: TRBD1
CDR3nt: TGTGCCAGCAGTTATGGGCGACAGGGGGCCTCTGTTGGGGAGCTGTTTTTT
CDR3aa: CASSYGRQGASVGELFF

v_gene: TRBV10-3
abundance: once
j_gene: TRBJ1-4
d_gene: -
CDR3nt: TGTGCCATCAGGGACGGGGGGGGAGCTAATGAAAAACTGTTTTTT
CDR3aa: CAIRDGGGANEKLFF

v_gene: TRBV9
abundance: -
j_gene: TRBJ2-7
d_gene: TRBD2
CDR3nt: TGTGCCAGCAGCGTCCGGGAGGGTCAACAGTACTTC
CDR3aa: CASSVREGQQYF

v_gene: TRBV14
abundance: -
j_gene: TRBJ2-7
d_gene: -
CDR3nt: TGTGCCAGCAGCCTTGGGTACCCCCTGGGAGCCGAGCAGTACTTC
CDR3aa: CASSLGYPLGAEQYF

v_gene: TRBV24-1
abundance: -
j_gene: TRBJ2-7
d_gene: -
CDR3nt: TGTGCCACCGCGATCCACCGGTTTGTATACGAGCAGTACTTC
CDR3aa: CATAIHRFVYEQYF

v_gene: TRBV7-2
abundance: -
j_gene: TRBJ2-7
d_gene: -
CDR3nt: TGTGCCAGCAGCTTAGGACAGGCCCCCTCCGAGCAGTACTTC
CDR3aa: CASSLGQAPSEQYF

v_gene: TRBV6-5
abundance: -
j_gene: TRBJ1-5
d_gene: -
CDR3nt: TGTGCCAGCGCTAAAAGTCGAGATAGCAATCAGCCCCAGCATTTT
CDR3aa: CASAKSRDSNQPQHF

v_gene: TRBV19
abundance: -
j_gene: TRBJ2-3
d_gene: TRBD2
CDR3nt: TGTGCCAGCCGGGGGGGGTCGAGGGGCCACACAGATACGCAGTATTTT
CDR3aa: CASRGGSRGHTDTQYF

v_gene: TRBV24-1
abundance: -
j_gene: TRBJ2-5
d_gene: TRBD2
CDR3nt: TGTGCCACCAGGGGGGGGTCTCAAGAGACCCAGTACTTC
CDR3aa: CATRGGSQETQYF

v_gene: TRBV21-1
abundance: few
j_gene: TRBJ1-1
d_gene: -
CDR3nt: TGTGCCAGCAGCAAGCGGGCACCTTACACTGAAGCTTTCTTT
CDR3aa: CASSKRAPYTEAFF

v_gene: TRBV7-7
abundance: once
j_gene: TRBJ2-5
d_gene: TRBD2
CDR3nt: TGTGCTAGCAGCTTCTTACGGACTAGCGGGGGGAGAGGAGAGACCCAGTACTTC
CDR3aa: CASSFLRTSGGRGETQYF

v_gene: TRBV7-2
abundance: -
j_gene: TRBJ2-3
d_gene: TRBD2
CDR3nt: TGTGCCAGCAGCTCTCTCCTAGCGGGGGCTACGAGCACAGATACGCAGTATTTT
CDR3aa: CASSSLLAGATSTDTQYF

v_gene: TRBV5-5
abundance: -
j_gene: TRBJ1-6
d_gene: -
CDR3nt: TGTGCCAGCAGCTTGGAAGAGGGCTCACCCCTCCACTTT
CDR3aa: CASSLEEGSPLHF

v_gene: TRBV19
abundance: few
j_gene: TRBJ1-1
d_gene: TRBD1
CDR3nt: TGTGCCAGTATGGGACAGGGGGCAGCTGAAGCTTTCTTT
CDR3aa: CASMGQGAAEAFF

v_gene: TRBV20-1
abundance: -
j_gene: TRBJ1-5
d_gene: -
CDR3nt: TGCAGTGCTAGTGACAGTTACAATCAGCCCCAGCATTTT
CDR3aa: CSASDSYNQPQHF